Listed below are T cell receptor beta chains from one sample, sequenced in a study of T cells after somatic rescue of genetic block. Assay: immunoSEQ multiplex PCR; the TCRdb copy retains only in-frame clones and omits some. The sample lists more than 13,000 clones, roughly 72% seen once, with around 21% in the top ten. Sequencing used peripheral blood mononuclear cells (PBMCs). The receptor source for this set is a boy aged 5-17 years. The conserved cysteine and the conserved F or W are not part of the CDR3 here.

TRBJ2-7,TRBV5-1,ASSFLPFGLTFYEQY
TRBJ1-2,TRBV7-9,ASSLGQTADYGYT
TRBJ2-4,TRBV7-3,ASSLDTWGIQY
TRBJ2-7,TRBV7-8,ASSPPGQLSYEQY
TRBJ1-5,TRBV7-9,ASSPRYSNQPQH
TRBJ2-2,TRBV7-8,ASRRERDGELF
TRBJ2-5,TRBV7-6,ASSLAHRAGAGKTQY
TRBJ2-3,TRBV27,ASSLRVRTDTQY
TRBJ1-2,TRBV6-1,ASSEGGLGGYGYT
TRBJ1-5,TRBV28,ASSLVYQPQH
TRBJ1-4,TRBV2,ASSAAAATNEKLF
TRBJ1-2,TRBV5-6,ASSLYPVYGYT
TRBJ2-3,TRBV7-3,ASSLKGPTDTQY
TRBJ2-1,TRBV6-5,ASSYEGRSSNEQF
TRBJ2-7,TRBV29-1,SVELAGGTYEQY
TRBJ1-4,TRBV6-1,ASSANRAPQTNEKLF
TRBJ2-3,TRBV16,ASSPSRADTQY
TRBJ1-5,TRBV19,ASSVGRERHQPQH
TRBJ1-5,TRBV27,ASSLFGGDDQPQH
TRBJ2-2,TRBV5-5,ASSLVGHTGELF
TRBJ2-7,TRBV7-9,ASSFRERGTYEQY
TRBJ2-1,TRBV7-8,ASSGGKAYNEQF
TRBJ1-1,TRBV5-1,ASSIRGEGGRDTEAF
TRBJ1-6,TRBV6-5,ASSYSGDRDNSPLH
TRBJ2-2,TRBV7-9,ASSFGQGNTGELF
TRBJ2-5,TRBV27,ASSGTSEQETQY
TRBJ2-1,TRBV28,ASSPGLAVYNEQF
TRBJ2-2,TRBV19,ASSIPGLAGELF
TRBJ2-7,TRBV7-6,ASSPGLAGAYEQY
TRBJ2-7,TRBV6-6,ASSGVEAGGYEQY
TRBJ2-7,TRBV11-2,ASSQPSAVYEQY